This is a list of T cell receptor beta chains from one sample in a study of T-cell reconstitution after alpha-beta-depleted transplantation in children. TCRdb analysed the PCR reads with MiXCR anew, one entry per CDR3 protein. The profile covers 260,000 or so distinct CDR3 sequences, with 9.5% to 15% appearing a single time and about 2.6% taken by the ten largest. Source: PBMCs from the stem cell graft donor, taken from the stem cell graft. The receptors were gathered from a human donor who donated a stem cell graft to a child with acute lymphoblastic leukemia. The conserved cysteine and the conserved F or W are not part of the CDR3 here. Size is omitted from some rows. Given values are once, few, many or a class for expanded clones.

v_call clone_size cdr3_aa
TRBV11-3 few ASSPPGQGGTQY
TRBV6-2/TRBV6-3 . ASSPHTVNTEAF
TRBV7-2 many ASSSPPLTSTDTQY
TRBV20-1 many SASSYQTGNTEAF
TRBV5-6 few ASSELGHGGTVSYEQY
TRBV20-1 many SAPQGNGYT
TRBV7-9 many ASSLGREAVNEQF
TRBV6-1 many ASSLGLANDEQF
TRBV5-1 many ASSLARATNTEAF
TRBV15 many ATSRDLGVAKNIQY
TRBV29-1 many SVEHAGTQY
TRBV12-3/TRBV12-4 many ASSQQGLYGYT
TRBV5-1 many ASSKGQGGSLSSYNEQF
TRBV28 many ASSPRNREETQY
TRBV7-9 few ASSWSADTQY
TRBV28 many ASIRGRTNEKLF
TRBV7-9 many ASSSRPGDEGGYT
TRBV4-3 many ASSQDLRRTDTQY
TRBV10-3 many AIRTSGEETQY
TRBV27 many ASSPRNEKLF
TRBV20-1 many SARKGLRAGNEQF
TRBV7-2 few ASSLGWTSGGGETQY
TRBV7-8 many ASSANRGPGTQY
TRBV5-1 many ASSPRHGTEAF
TRBV27 . ASGSRGGPNPHTGELF
TRBV6-6 many ASSYGGEAF
TRBV12-3/TRBV12-4 many ANGGRMNTEAF
TRBV28 many ASSFPQPRRPQH
TRBV7-6 few ASSLNPRNTIY
TRBV10-2 many ASSLNSGGPETQY
TRBV29-1 many SVGGVESNEQF
TRBV11-1 many ASSLRSGRTHEQY
TRBV27 many ASSPSGGTGYEQY
TRBV19 many ASSKGQGRNQPQH
TRBV12-3/TRBV12-4 few ASSVQGVGGYT
TRBV27 . ASSLTSGRSYNEQF
TRBV27 few ASSLSARGYSYEQY
TRBV9 many ASRLTGERGKTQY
TRBV30 . AWSERPGSLADTQY
TRBV28 few ASTDRRGGEKLF
TRBV5-6 many ASLGRGLYTEAF
TRBV6-1 many ASSNGVGAEAF
TRBV5-5 many ASSLGVSGLNTGELF
TRBV28 many ASSQRQPANYGYT
TRBV29-1 few SVDRTGEDGYT
TRBV28 few ASSSGTENTGELF
TRBV5-6 many ASSPGGTRGTDTQY
TRBV7-2 many ASSSRSGTSELF
TRBV4-3 many ASSQEIGRGGLNEQF
TRBV5-1 . ASSLGITNTGELF
TRBV28 many ASSFSGGLGEKLF
TRBV29-1 many SVDFRGRGSYEQY
TRBV24-1 many ATSEGRTPYEQY
TRBV20-1 many SARVSGTSFTDTQY
TRBV24-1 many ATSDPGLAPDGELF